This TCR beta chain was documented in a study of blood T cell repertoires in COVID-19 (TCRdb year 2020). Background for the entire study: Samples from collaborators originated in the United States, Italy and Spain and spanned both the acute and convalescent phases of COVID-19. The sample metadata nearly always contained a de-identified subject ID, COVID-19 status, age in years and sex. Subjects who had been exposed to COVID-19, were actively infected with it, or had recovered from it provided the deeply sampled blood TCRbeta repertoires that made up the dataset. The repertoires were made available in a free public database intended to serve as a resource for research on the immune response to SARS-CoV-2. The material from the prospective study consisted of cDNA or gDNA derived from T cells, B-cell-depleted T cells, or PBMCs. The samples were drawn from the first 160 participants of the ongoing ImmuneRACE study and from over a thousand subjects provided by 6 global collaborators. Where HLA class I and class II types were available, the types were taken from metadata supplied by the sample provider, not from assay-based typing. The study at large found these results: Clinical and demographic metadata were provided uncurated, with the amount varying by source and participant.

One collaborating source in Seattle enrolled patients during active infection and followed them longitudinally through the course of disease. Collaborating institutions collected whole blood in K2EDTA tubes following their own protocols. For TCRbeta analysis, collaborator samples were shipped as frozen whole blood, as isolated PBMCs, or as DNA extracted from either sample type. The immunoSEQ Assay, a bias-controlled multiplex PCR, was used to amplify TCRbeta CDR3 regions from genomic DNA. The study's own analysis went as follows. Nucleated cell counts per sample were estimated from amplification of reference gene primers within the assay. To quantify the absolute abundance of each unique TCRbeta CDR3 rearrangement, sequence reads were collapsed and filtered. For each sample, productive Simpson clonality was calculated as the square root of Simpson's diversity index over productive rearrangements. TCRdb provides this immuneACCESS table in a form limited to in-frame rearrangements. Some clones are lacking; in checked studies, under half of them reflect an unresolved V gene, and why the rest are absent is not known. The V and J calls and the clone size are those of that table, but D and trimming were determined from the DNA. Within this sample are a few hundred thousand clones, with 65% to 90% of them counted one time only. The ten largest make up about 2.4% of the sample.

Germline trimming: 6 bases from V, 4 bases from J; junction bases outside gene matches: 9. The CDR3 has 14 amino acids, counting the end cysteine and phenylalanine. Just CDR3 DNA is preserved here, 42 bases in frame from base 1. The germline V gene (reference sequence) supplies CDR1 DFQATT and CDR2 SNEGSKA. Worth noting for this clone: It has no known antigen specificity. Base-call qualities are not available, and no considerably larger clone is one nucleotide away.

This clonotype originated in a woman in her 70s with COVID-19, enrolled during active disease. The receptor chain draws on TRBV20-1 and TRBJ1-1; 9 central bases correspond to TRBD1. Sequenced input: peripheral blood. The DNA sequence is as follows: TGCAGTGCGAGTGGACAGGGGAGGATCACTGAAGCTTTCTTT. Its product reads: CSASGQGRITEAFF.